This is a list of T cell receptor beta chains from one sample in a study of blood T cell repertoires in COVID-19. Sequenced by immunoSEQ multiplex PCR; TCRdb stores in-frame clones only, minus some. The sample lists just over 300,000 clones; approximately 86% were seen once. Sequenced sample: PBMCs or T cells enriched from blood (not recorded which). The receptors here all came from a woman aged 18-30 years who had recovered from COVID-19. The CDR3 runs from the conserved cysteine through the conserved F or W. Each record gives: clone size, J gene, D gene, V gene, CDR3 DNA, CDR3 protein. The D gene is left open where the match is weak. Clone size is stated in some rows and not others, as once, few, many or a class when expanded.

abundance: once
j_gene: TRBJ1-5
d_gene: TRBD1
v_gene: TRBV7-8
CDR3nt: TGTGCCAGCAGCTTACGGGACAGCTATCAGCCCCAGCATTTT
CDR3aa: CASSLRDSYQPQHF

abundance: -
j_gene: TRBJ2-1
d_gene: TRBD1
v_gene: TRBV19
CDR3nt: TGTGCCAGTAGTATTGGAAACAGGGGCAATGAGCAGTTCTTC
CDR3aa: CASSIGNRGNEQFF

abundance: once
j_gene: TRBJ1-1
d_gene: -
v_gene: TRBV30
CDR3nt: TGTGCCTGGATCAGTCACACTGAAGCTTTCTTT
CDR3aa: CAWISHTEAFF

abundance: -
j_gene: TRBJ2-7
d_gene: -
v_gene: TRBV28
CDR3nt: TGTGCCAGCAGTACCGCCAGGTGGACATCCTACGAGCAGTACTTC
CDR3aa: CASSTARWTSYEQYF

abundance: few
j_gene: TRBJ1-5
d_gene: -
v_gene: TRBV20-1
CDR3nt: TGCAGTGCTAGTCCGCGAGGCGGCAATCAGCCCCAGCATTTT
CDR3aa: CSASPRGGNQPQHF

abundance: once
j_gene: TRBJ1-1
d_gene: -
v_gene: TRBV4-2
CDR3nt: TGTGCCAGCAGCCTCCCAAGGGGCAGGAGGAACACTGAAGCTTTCTTT
CDR3aa: CASSLPRGRRNTEAFF

abundance: -
j_gene: TRBJ1-2
d_gene: TRBD1
v_gene: TRBV28
CDR3nt: TGTGCCAGCAGGTCCTCCGGGACAGATCTCTATGGCTACACCTTC
CDR3aa: CASRSSGTDLYGYTF

abundance: -
j_gene: TRBJ2-7
d_gene: -
v_gene: TRBV30
CDR3nt: TGTGCCTGGGAGCCAGGGCCCACCCCATCCGAGCAGTACTTC
CDR3aa: CAWEPGPTPSEQYF

abundance: -
j_gene: TRBJ1-2
d_gene: -
v_gene: TRBV15
CDR3nt: TGTGCCACCAGCAGGGACAGTTTTAACTATGGCTACACCTTC
CDR3aa: CATSRDSFNYGYTF

abundance: -
j_gene: TRBJ1-2
d_gene: TRBD1
v_gene: TRBV6-5
CDR3nt: TGTGCCAGCAGCAGGGACAGGGAGGCCTATGGCTACACCTTC
CDR3aa: CASSRDREAYGYTF